The clone carrying this TCR beta chain was recorded many times. These data originate in a study of breast tumors, draining lymph nodes, adjacent tissues. MiXCR, run by TCRdb on the multiplex PCR reads, gives a single entry per CDR3 protein. The sample contains roughly 16,000 distinct CDR3 sequences, about two thirds of which appear only once. V lost 0 bases to trimming and J lost 3 bases; unmatched junction nucleotides: 1. The CDR3 is 13 residues long. CDR1 is DFQATT, CDR2 SNEGSKA, per germline (reference sequence). V is TRBV20-1 and J is TRBJ1-1; TRBD1 matches at 7 bases. The sample comprised tumor-adjacent breast tissue. The receptor was derived from a female donor with breast cancer. Some clones in this sample may be carry-over from other donors' samples. This CDR3 is CSAREQGYTEAFF. CDR3 nucleotide sequence: TGCAGTGCTAGAGAACAGGGGTACACTGAAGCTTTCTTT.